These 20 T cell receptor beta chains were all obtained from the same sample, sequenced in a study of CD8 T cells in Susac syndrome. After extraction with the RNeasy kit, roughly 0.45 to 1 ug of the RNA was reverse transcribed using random hexamers. MiXCR was run by TCRdb on the immunoSEQ multiplex PCR reads, yielding one entry per CDR3 protein. The table has roughly 200,000 distinct CDR3 sequences, roughly 94% seen once. Sample: CD4+ T cells from PBMCs. These receptors all stem from a human donor with Susac syndrome.

As to this clonotype: One end of the junction is discordant with germline, which a read error may explain. The DNA of the CDR3 is TGCAGCGTCGAAGGGTACAGTTACACTGAAGCTTTCTTT. Its protein is CSVEGYSYTEAFF. The chain is built from TRBV29-1 and TRBJ1-1; D gene unclear. This CDR3 comprises 13 residues. Germline loops: CDR1 SQVTM, CDR2 ANQGSEA.

The chain is built from TRBV7-9 and TRBJ2-5; D not certain. The CDR3 contains 17 residues. V was clipped by 3 bases and J by 5 bases, with 22 bases between them. CDR1 is SEHNR and CDR2 is FQNEAQ in the germline V gene (reference sequence). The CDR3 is CASSLMTARSPRETQYF. In nucleotides, the CDR3 is TGTGCCAGCAGCTTGATGACCGCTAGATCCCCCAGGGAGACCCAGTACTTC. The full variable domain, completed using reference TRBV7-9 and TRBJ2-5, is DTGVSQNPRHKITKRGQNVTFRCDPISEHNRLYWYRQTLGQGPEFLTYFQNEAQLEKSRLLSDRFSAERPKGSFSTLEIQRTEQGDSAMYLCASSLMTARSPRETQYFGPGTRLLVL.

This clonotype was counted a single time. This chain links TRBV30 with TRBJ1-6; D may be TRBD1 (6 bases). The CDR3 is 17 residues long. The germline V gene encodes CDR1 GTSNPN and CDR2 SVGIG (reference sequence). Trimming shortened V by 0 bases and J by 6 bases, and 18 bases separated the two germline ends. The CDR3 protein is CAWSVLVGARINSPLHF. The CDR3 coding sequence is TGTGCCTGGAGTGTACTAGTGGGGGCACGAATTAATTCACCCCTCCACTTT.

The chain employs TRBV5-4 and TRBJ1-1; TRBD1 matches at 7 bases. Germline V gene sequence: CDR1 SGHNT, CDR2 YYREEE (reference sequence). With 1 base clipped from V and 1 base from J, the junction kept 10 bases outside the gene matches. The CDR3 has 17 residues. CDR3 region: CASSLRGHGSQNTEAFF. The CDR3 DNA reads TGTGCCAGCAGCTTGAGGGGGCACGGGTCGCAGAACACTGAAGCTTTCTTT.

J is TRBJ1-5 and V is TRBV20-1; tentative D call: TRBD1 (6 bases). This CDR3 region has 13 residues. Germline V gene sequence: CDR1 DFQATT, CDR2 SNEGSKA (reference sequence). V lost 5 bases and J lost 4, with 12 bases in between. CDR3 nucleotides: TGCAGTGCTGCATGGGGGGCGAATCAGCCCCAGCATTTT. It translates to CSAAWGANQPQHF.

This clonotype has only one observation. The chain links TRBV11-2 to TRBJ2-3, with 11 bases fitting TRBD2. Germline V gene lookup returns CDR1 SGHAT and CDR2 FQNNGV. CDR3 length: 17 residues. With 4 bases clipped from V and 4 bases from J, the junction kept 10 bases outside the gene matches. CDR3 coding DNA: TGTGCCAGCAGCTCGGGACTAGCGGAGTTCACGGCAGATACGCAGTATTTT. Protein product: CASSSGLAEFTADTQYF.

This rearrangement joins TRBV29-1 to TRBJ2-7; 7 nucleotides agree with TRBD2. The germline V gene has CDR1 SQVTM and CDR2 ANQGSEA. The CDR3 contains 11 residues. Trimming took 7 bases from V and 0 from J; bases not matched to a gene: 0. DNA for the CDR3: TGCAGCGGGACTAGCTCCTACGAGCAGTACTTC. It is translated as CSGTSSYEQYF.

V gene TRBV7-2 combines with J gene TRBJ2-7; the D gene could be TRBD1 or TRBD2 (5 bases each). The V end was cut by 5 bases, the J end by 4 bases, with 18 bases between. The CDR3 sequence is 15 residues long. In germline, CDR1 is SGHTA, CDR2 FQGNSA. The CDR3 DNA follows: TGTGCCAGCAGCCCCCCGTGGGGGAGCTCATACGAGCAGTACTTC. It codes for CASSPPWGSSYEQYF.

This chain uses TRBV7-2 with TRBJ2-1; 9 bases map to TRBD2. The V gene end was trimmed by 2 bases and the J gene end by 6 bases; junction bases not matched to a gene: 2. Per the germline V gene, CDR1 is SGHTA and CDR2 is FQGNSA. This CDR3 contains 14 residues. CDR3 bases: TGTGCCAGCAGCTTAATTAGCGGGAGCAATGAGCAGTTCTTC. It codes for CASSLISGSNEQFF.

The J gene is TRBJ2-5, the V gene TRBV4-2, with a tentative D call TRBD1 (5 bases). This CDR3 has 15 residues. Between the trimmed V and J ends, which lost 4 bases and 5 bases, there was a span of 17 bases. Germline V gene sequence: CDR1 LGHNA, CDR2 YNFKEQ. The CDR3 DNA follows: TGTGCCAGCAGCCCCCAGGGTGAAGGTGGGGAGACCCAGTACTTC. Translated: CASSPQGEGGETQYF.

This rearrangement joins TRBV18 to TRBJ2-4, with D perhaps matching TRBD1 (5 bases). CDR3 length: 15 amino acids. V was shortened by 2 bases and J by 0 bases, with 8 bases between the two germline ends. The germline CDR1 and CDR2 sequences are KGHSH and LQKENI. CDR3 sequence (DNA): TGTGCCAGCTCACCAATGACAGAAGCCAAAAACATTCAGTACTTC. It is translated as CASSPMTEAKNIQYF.

In regard to this clonotype: One junction end does not reproduce the germline sequence, and a read error may be involved. J is TRBJ1-1 and V is TRBV25-1; TRBD1 might be the D (5 bases). CDR1 is MGHDK, CDR2 SYGVNS, per germline. CDR3 length: 14 amino acids. The CDR3 DNA follows: TGTGCCAGCATGACATGGGGGAGGAACACCGAAGCTTTCTTT. This sequence encodes CASMTWGRNTEAFF.

V usage is TRBV7-2 and J usage is TRBJ1-5; the D is unclear. Germline V gene data show CDR1 as SGHTA and CDR2 as FQGNSA. The CDR3 consists of 14 residues. Trimming pared 0 bases from V and 2 bases from J, leaving 5 bases between. The CDR3 DNA reads TGTGCCAGCAGCTTAGCGTCAGGCAATCAGCCCCAGCATTTT. It is translated as CASSLASGNQPQHF.

CDR3 nucleotide sequence: TGCAGCGTTGGTTGGGACAGCCGGTTGGCTTTCTTT. Encoded protein: CSVGWDSRLAFF. V gene TRBV29-1 combines with J gene TRBJ1-1, with 7 bases fitting TRBD1. J was trimmed by 11 bases and V by 4 bases; bases with no gene match: 10. The CDR3 is 12 residues long. Germline V gene sequence: CDR1 SQVTM, CDR2 ANQGSEA.

The chain employs TRBV30 and TRBJ1-1; D might be TRBD1 (5 bases). Trimming shortened V by 2 bases and J by 5 bases, and 15 bases separated the two germline ends. This CDR3 region has 14 residues. Germline CDR1 GTSNPN, CDR2 SVGIG (reference sequence). CDR3 region: CAWSSSLGGTEAFF. Here the CDR3 DNA reads TGTGCCTGGAGTAGTTCGCTGGGGGGAACTGAAGCTTTCTTT.

In regard to this clonotype: Germline is not matched at one junction end, which may reflect a read error. The CDR3 nucleotides are TGCAGTGCAAGAGGGCACAGGTCCTACGAGCAGTACTTC. Its protein product is CSARGHRSYEQYF. V usage is TRBV20-1 and J usage is TRBJ2-7; perhaps D is TRBD1 or TRBD2 (5 bases each). The CDR3 is made up of 13 amino acids. Germline V gives CDR1 DFQATT, CDR2 SNEGSKA (reference sequence).

The rearrangement uses TRBV2 and TRBJ2-1, with 7 bases aligning to TRBD2. Germline values: CDR1 SNHLY, CDR2 FYNNEI. The CDR3 runs to 16 residues. V lost 4 bases, J lost 8 bases, and 14 bases stayed unmatched. The CDR3 sequence: CASSALAGRGIDEQFF. The CDR3 DNA sequence: TGTGCCAGCAGTGCCCTGGCTGGGCGGGGGATCGATGAGCAGTTCTTC. The variable domain in full, with the rest retrieved from reference TRBV2 and TRBJ2-1, is EPEVTQTPSHQVTQMGQEVILRCVPISNHLYFYWYRQILGQKVEFLVSFYNNEISEKSEIFDDQFSVERPDGSNFTLKIRSTKLEDSAMYFCASSALAGRGIDEQFFGPGTRLTVL.

The chain recombines TRBV7-3 with TRBJ2-1, with D maybe TRBD2 (6 bases). CDR1 and CDR2 from the germline V gene are SGHTA and FQGTGA. CDR3 length equals 13 residues. V was trimmed by 5 bases and J by 9 bases, leaving 14 bases between them. CDR3 loop: CASSPTGEGEQFF. CDR3 bases: TGTGCCAGCAGCCCAACGGGGGAAGGTGAGCAGTTCTTC.

V usage is TRBV28 and J usage is TRBJ2-1, with a tentative D call TRBD2 (6 bases). Trimming cost V 4 bases and J 9 bases, with 16 bases left between them. There are 14 residues in the CDR3. Germline values: CDR1 MDHEN, CDR2 SYDVKM. The CDR3: CASSSLGSIAEQFF. The DNA for the CDR3 is TGTGCCAGCAGTTCCCTCGGGAGTATAGCTGAGCAGTTCTTC.

Only one count was recorded for this clonotype. The gene calls are TRBV14 and TRBJ1-2; a possible D gene is TRBD1 (5 bases). CDR1 is SGHDN, CDR2 FVKESK, per germline. V was trimmed by 3 bases and J by 3 bases, leaving 11 bases between them. CDR3 length: 14 residues. The chain's CDR3 is CASSQRGIDYGYTF. The CDR3, as DNA: TGTGCCAGCAGCCAGCGGGGGATCGACTATGGCTACACCTTC.